Listed below are T cell receptor beta chains from one sample, sequenced in a study of T cell clusters in autoimmune cytopenias. TCRdb reprocessed the multiplex PCR reads and keeps a single row for each CDR3 protein, giving no DNA. The sample shows a few thousand distinct CDR3 sequences, and 18% sits with its ten largest clones. The sequenced sample was peripheral blood. The receptors derive from a human donor with an autoimmune cytopenia, with autoimmune hepatitis or in good health (not recorded which). The CDR3 runs from the conserved cysteine through the conserved F or W. Only some rows state a clone size, as once, few, many or a class for expanded clones.

TRBV5-4	medium-sized	TRBJ2-3	CASSPADSFTDTQYF
TRBV27	medium-sized	TRBJ1-1	CASSSLARGRGTEAFF
TRBV5-1	medium-sized	TRBJ2-3	CASSLLAGSTDTQYF
TRBV29-1	large	TRBJ1-4	CSVGKRGDSREKLFF
TRBV7-9	NA	TRBJ2-1	CASSSGTSGGARGNEQFF
TRBV19	large	TRBJ2-1	CASSGALWANEQFF
TRBV15	medium-sized	TRBJ2-7	CATSREASGSYEQYF
TRBV11-2	medium-sized	TRBJ2-7	CASSLASSGVYEQYF
TRBV24-1	medium-sized	TRBJ2-1	CATSDWGLGADEQFF
TRBV19	medium-sized	TRBJ1-1	CASSYLGGGNTEAFF
TRBV29-1	medium-sized	TRBJ1-1	CSVEDRRSRASAFF
TRBV18	medium-sized	TRBJ2-7	CASSPQTYEQYF
TRBV24-1	medium-sized	TRBJ2-3	CATSDLQARDRYTQYF
TRBV4-2	NA	TRBJ2-3	CASSQEPGSADTQYF
TRBV5-6	NA	TRBJ2-5	CASSRGETQFF
TRBV11-2	NA	TRBJ2-1	CASSLDNFFSYNEQFF
TRBV30	medium-sized	TRBJ1-1	CAWSAGPEAFF
TRBV28	NA	TRBJ2-3	CASSIFGQGRTDTQYF
TRBV19	NA	TRBJ2-5	CASSTPGTSGGYQETQYF
TRBV5-1	NA	TRBJ1-2	CASSLDMGPIYGYTF
TRBV12-3/TRBV12-4	NA	TRBJ2-7	CASSFAPGLAGSYEQYF
TRBV5-6	medium-sized	TRBJ1-1	CASSPDKGLPETEAFF
TRBV5-6	NA	TRBJ2-7	CASSLGVTGVPYEQYF
TRBV18	medium-sized	TRBJ2-5	CASSSRQGYQETQYF
TRBV7-2	NA	TRBJ2-1	CASSRESLAKYNEQFF
TRBV6-2/TRBV6-3	medium-sized	TRBJ1-5	CASRYSSQPQHF
TRBV20-1	NA	TRBJ2-7	CSANPRGSLIYEQYF
TRBV7-6	medium-sized	TRBJ2-7	CASSWGQGNEQYF
TRBV6-6	NA	TRBJ1-2	CASGALGGYTF
TRBV18	medium-sized	TRBJ2-1	CASSSLAGEGEQFF
TRBV18	NA	TRBJ2-7	CASSPGHPGYEQYF
TRBV19	medium-sized	TRBJ1-2	CASSIPGANYGYTF
TRBV6-1	medium-sized	TRBJ2-7	CASSERAGGTEQYF
TRBV27	medium-sized	TRBJ2-3	CASSSFLSTDTQYF
TRBV6-2/TRBV6-3	medium-sized	TRBJ1-3	CASSYQGPNGNTIYF
TRBV5-1	medium-sized	TRBJ2-3	CASSPMTGVSDTQYF
TRBV11-1	NA	TRBJ2-1	CASRYSGTGGPAEQFF
TRBV7-9	NA	TRBJ2-3	CASTSSLSHTDTQYF
TRBV25-1	NA	TRBJ2-5	CASSEFVLLGLDQETQYF
TRBV7-9	medium-sized	TRBJ2-7	CASRKGGSASGSDEQYF
TRBV6-2/TRBV6-3	medium-sized	TRBJ2-7	CASISGRGRREQYF
TRBV21-1	NA	TRBJ2-2	CASSKACHLTGELFF
TRBV12-3/TRBV12-4	medium-sized	TRBJ2-6	CASRPGTGEVGANVLTF
TRBV6-1	large	TRBJ1-1	CASKENTEAFF
TRBV29-1	NA	TRBJ2-7	CSVARGISYEQYF
TRBV19	medium-sized	TRBJ2-1	CASSISLSSGSYNEQFF
TRBV18	medium-sized	TRBJ2-1	CASSPLGTGLAEQFF
TRBV5-4	medium-sized	TRBJ2-1	CASSWGAGDNEQFF
TRBV28	NA	TRBJ2-5	CASSLSGQETQYF
TRBV5-6	medium-sized	TRBJ2-5	CASSFFTGRETQYF
TRBV4-2	NA	TRBJ2-3	CASSQEGRLAYTHTDTQYF
TRBV20-1	medium-sized	TRBJ2-3	CSAPPGTATATQYF
TRBV5-6	large	TRBJ2-3	CASSLREGGGQYF